This T cell receptor (beta chain) was profiled in a study of T cells after yellow fever vaccination. Study-wide points: Booster samples showed a return of most primary-vaccination clones (roughly 96% CD4, approximately 88% CD8).

Remarks on this clonotype: Its antigen remains unidentified.

TCRdb re-called the 5' RACE reads with MiXCR, one entry per CDR3 protein. Of some 320,000 distinct CDR3 sequences in the sample, approximately 9% are singletons; the top ten hold 18%. CDR1 is DFQATT and CDR2 is SNEGSKA in the germline V gene (reference sequence). This CDR3 has 14 residues. Trimming took 4 bases from V and 3 from J, leaving 16 bases between them. The specimen was PBMCs, collected on the day of the first yellow fever vaccination. V and J are TRBV20-1 and TRBJ2-7; tentatively, D is TRBD1 or TRBD2 (5 bases each). The receptor was isolated from a man between 18 and 35 years old who received the YFV17D yellow fever vaccine. The CDR3 region is CSATGSGTNYEQYF. Here the CDR3 DNA reads TGCAGTGCTACGGGCTCGGGGACGAACTACGAGCAGTACTTC.